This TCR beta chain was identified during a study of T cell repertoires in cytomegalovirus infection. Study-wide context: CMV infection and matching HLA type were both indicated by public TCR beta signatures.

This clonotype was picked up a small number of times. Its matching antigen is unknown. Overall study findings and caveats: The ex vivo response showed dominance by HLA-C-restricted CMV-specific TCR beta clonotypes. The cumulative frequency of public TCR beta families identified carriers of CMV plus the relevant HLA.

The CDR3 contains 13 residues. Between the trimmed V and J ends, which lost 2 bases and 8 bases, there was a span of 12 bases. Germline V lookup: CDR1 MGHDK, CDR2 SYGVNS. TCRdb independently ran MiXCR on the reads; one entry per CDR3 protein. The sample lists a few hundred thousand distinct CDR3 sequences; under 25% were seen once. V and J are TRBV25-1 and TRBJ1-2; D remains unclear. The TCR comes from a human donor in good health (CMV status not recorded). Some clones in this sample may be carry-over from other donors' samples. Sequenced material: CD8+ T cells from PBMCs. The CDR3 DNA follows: TGTGCCAGCAGTGAAGTGGGGAGCGGCGGCTACACCTTC. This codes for CASSEVGSGGYTF.